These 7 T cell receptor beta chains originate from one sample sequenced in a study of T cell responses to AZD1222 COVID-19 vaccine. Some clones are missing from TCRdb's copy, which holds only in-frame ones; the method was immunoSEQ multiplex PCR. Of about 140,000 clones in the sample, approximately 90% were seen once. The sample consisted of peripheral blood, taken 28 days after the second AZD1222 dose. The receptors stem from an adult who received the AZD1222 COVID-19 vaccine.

Here the CDR3 reads CASSLGGGLGEKLFF. CDR3 nucleotides: TGCGCCAGCAGCTTGGGAGGGGGCTTGGGTGAAAAACTGTTTTTT. The chain has TRBV5-1 and TRBJ1-4; 7 nucleotides align to TRBD1. The length of the CDR3 is 15 residues. Germline assignment: CDR1 SGHRS and CDR2 YFSETQ. V lost 0 bases to trimming and J lost 7 bases; unmatched junction nucleotides: 6.

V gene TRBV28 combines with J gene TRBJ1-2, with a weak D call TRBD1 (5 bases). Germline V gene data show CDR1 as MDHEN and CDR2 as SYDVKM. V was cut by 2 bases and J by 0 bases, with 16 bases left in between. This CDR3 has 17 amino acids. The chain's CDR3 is CASSLRPGRGANYGYTF. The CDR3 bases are TGTGCCAGCAGTTTAAGACCGGGACGGGGAGCTAACTATGGCTACACCTTC.

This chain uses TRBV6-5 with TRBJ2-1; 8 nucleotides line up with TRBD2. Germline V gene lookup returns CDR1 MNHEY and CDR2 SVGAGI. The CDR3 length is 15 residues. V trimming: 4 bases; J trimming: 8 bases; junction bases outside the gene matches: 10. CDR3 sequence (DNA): TGTGCCAGCAGTTGGGGGTACGGGAGGGTATATGAGCAGTTCTTC. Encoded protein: CASSWGYGRVYEQFF.

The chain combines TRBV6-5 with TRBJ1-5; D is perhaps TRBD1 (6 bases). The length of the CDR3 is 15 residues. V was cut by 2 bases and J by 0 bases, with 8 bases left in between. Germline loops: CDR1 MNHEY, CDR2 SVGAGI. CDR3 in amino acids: CASSYRQDSNQPQHF. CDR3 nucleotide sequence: TGTGCCAGCAGTTACCGACAGGATAGCAATCAGCCCCAGCATTTT.

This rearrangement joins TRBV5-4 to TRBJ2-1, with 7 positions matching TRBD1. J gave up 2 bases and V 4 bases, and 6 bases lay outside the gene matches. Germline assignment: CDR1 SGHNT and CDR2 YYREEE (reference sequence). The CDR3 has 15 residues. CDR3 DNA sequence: TGTGCCAGCAGCGCACGACAGGGAACCTACAATGAGCAGTTCTTC. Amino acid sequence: CASSARQGTYNEQFF.

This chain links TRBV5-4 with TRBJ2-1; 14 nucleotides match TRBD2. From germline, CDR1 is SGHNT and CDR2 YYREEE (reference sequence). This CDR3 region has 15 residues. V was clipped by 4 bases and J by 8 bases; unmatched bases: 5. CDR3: CASSRGTSGGYEQFF. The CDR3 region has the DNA TGTGCCAGCAGCCGTGGGACTAGCGGGGGCTATGAGCAGTTCTTC.

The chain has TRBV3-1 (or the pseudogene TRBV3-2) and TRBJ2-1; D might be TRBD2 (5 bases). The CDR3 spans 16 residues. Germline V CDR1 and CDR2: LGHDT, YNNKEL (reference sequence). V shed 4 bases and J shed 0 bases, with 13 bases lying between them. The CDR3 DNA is TGTGCCAGCAGCCTAGAGGGCCAAAGCTCCTACAATGAGCAGTTCTTC. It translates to CASSLEGQSSYNEQFF.